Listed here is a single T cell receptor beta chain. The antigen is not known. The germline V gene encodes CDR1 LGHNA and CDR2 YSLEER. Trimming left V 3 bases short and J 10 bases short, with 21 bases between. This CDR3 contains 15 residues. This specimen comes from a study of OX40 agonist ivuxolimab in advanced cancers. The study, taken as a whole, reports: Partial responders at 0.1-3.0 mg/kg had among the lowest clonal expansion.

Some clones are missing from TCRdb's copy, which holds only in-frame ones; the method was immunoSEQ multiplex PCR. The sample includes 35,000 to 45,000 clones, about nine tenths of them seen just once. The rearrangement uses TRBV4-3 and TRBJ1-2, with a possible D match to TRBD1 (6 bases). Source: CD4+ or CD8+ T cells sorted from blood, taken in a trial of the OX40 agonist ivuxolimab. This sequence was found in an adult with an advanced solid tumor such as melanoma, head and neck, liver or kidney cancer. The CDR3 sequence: CASSQGTGRGGSYTF. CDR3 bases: TGCGCCAGCAGCCAGGGAACAGGGAGGGGAGGTTCCTACACCTTC.